Listed below are T cell receptor beta chains from one sample, sequenced in a study of blood T cell repertoires in COVID-19. Sequenced by immunoSEQ multiplex PCR; TCRdb stores in-frame clones only, minus some. The sample gives around 200,000 clones, more than 85% of which show up once; about 1.9% is in the top ten. Sequencing used peripheral blood. The receptors come from a man in his forties with active or convalescent COVID-19. CDR3s include the opening cysteine and the closing phenylalanine or tryptophan. A D gene is named only where the DNA matches it firmly.

V gene: TRBV27
D gene: TRBD2
CDR3 protein: CASRPKREVLNEQFF

V gene: TRBV27
D gene: .
CDR3 protein: CASSFGFGSNTEAFF

V gene: TRBV7-9
D gene: .
CDR3 protein: CASSLPNRAGYTF

V gene: TRBV10-1
D gene: .
CDR3 protein: CASSPRGNTEAFF

V gene: TRBV19
D gene: TRBD1
CDR3 protein: CASSRWTGLNEQFF

V gene: TRBV7-3
D gene: .
CDR3 protein: CASSLTGAAGEAFF

V gene: TRBV7-3
D gene: .
CDR3 protein: CASSSGSSIGNTIYF

V gene: TRBV3-1/TRBV3-2
D gene: .
CDR3 protein: CASSQNPGGDEKLFF

V gene: TRBV7-9
D gene: TRBD1
CDR3 protein: CASSSMPKGARDGYTF

V gene: TRBV5-6
D gene: .
CDR3 protein: CASSLYQETQYF

V gene: TRBV7-2
D gene: .
CDR3 protein: CASSTSEWETQYF

V gene: TRBV4-1
D gene: .
CDR3 protein: CASSRYSRNQPQHF

V gene: TRBV5-4
D gene: TRBD1
CDR3 protein: CASSLGQGGPYEQYF

V gene: TRBV19
D gene: .
CDR3 protein: CAAGLMNTEAFF

V gene: TRBV7-9
D gene: .
CDR3 protein: CASSPPVGRIFQETQYF

V gene: TRBV6-5
D gene: .
CDR3 protein: CASSYDSNYGYTF

V gene: TRBV7-6
D gene: TRBD1
CDR3 protein: CASSRNRGRGYGYTF

V gene: TRBV19
D gene: TRBD1
CDR3 protein: CASSFGTAAYEQYF

V gene: TRBV19
D gene: .
CDR3 protein: CASSIGRAETQYF

V gene: TRBV27
D gene: TRBD1
CDR3 protein: CASRVMTGDNSPLHF

V gene: TRBV5-1
D gene: TRBD2
CDR3 protein: CASSDGLAGSWEQYF

V gene: TRBV25-1
D gene: TRBD1
CDR3 protein: CASSDYRGFDGYTF

V gene: TRBV7-2
D gene: .
CDR3 protein: CASSLAVMVAKNIQYF

V gene: TRBV24-1
D gene: .
CDR3 protein: CATSATGPGQPQHF

V gene: TRBV28
D gene: TRBD1
CDR3 protein: CASSLSQGARKLFF

V gene: TRBV28
D gene: .
CDR3 protein: CASRKELQPQHF

V gene: TRBV7-9
D gene: TRBD1
CDR3 protein: CASSLGTGNTGELFF

V gene: TRBV18
D gene: .
CDR3 protein: CASSPFLVSGNTIYF

V gene: TRBV27
D gene: TRBD1
CDR3 protein: CASSPQTGVHEQYF

V gene: TRBV28
D gene: TRBD1
CDR3 protein: CASSGDSRLDIQETQYF

V gene: TRBV19
D gene: .
CDR3 protein: CASSEQGGHTEAFF

V gene: TRBV6-5
D gene: .
CDR3 protein: CASLPGLRAYEQYF

V gene: TRBV5-1
D gene: TRBD1
CDR3 protein: CASSLGQGVYEQYF

V gene: TRBV24-1
D gene: TRBD2
CDR3 protein: CATSVFRLADTQYF

V gene: TRBV28
D gene: .
CDR3 protein: CASSLPPKMTAADTEAFF

V gene: TRBV12-3/TRBV12-4
D gene: .
CDR3 protein: CASSLLGGTEAFF

V gene: TRBV3-1/TRBV3-2
D gene: .
CDR3 protein: CASSPTEQETQYF

V gene: TRBV28
D gene: .
CDR3 protein: CASSFGRSYEQYF

V gene: TRBV5-6
D gene: .
CDR3 protein: CASSFTVNDGYTF

V gene: TRBV19
D gene: TRBD2
CDR3 protein: CASRTSGSSYNEQFF

V gene: TRBV5-4
D gene: .
CDR3 protein: CASSLEPSRETQYF

V gene: TRBV25-1
D gene: TRBD1
CDR3 protein: CASSDSYRGVGNTIYF

V gene: TRBV4-2
D gene: .
CDR3 protein: CASSQAVGQANEKLFF

V gene: TRBV27
D gene: .
CDR3 protein: CASSVTVPQAKSYEQYF

V gene: TRBV7-9
D gene: .
CDR3 protein: CASSLEFRGITQYF